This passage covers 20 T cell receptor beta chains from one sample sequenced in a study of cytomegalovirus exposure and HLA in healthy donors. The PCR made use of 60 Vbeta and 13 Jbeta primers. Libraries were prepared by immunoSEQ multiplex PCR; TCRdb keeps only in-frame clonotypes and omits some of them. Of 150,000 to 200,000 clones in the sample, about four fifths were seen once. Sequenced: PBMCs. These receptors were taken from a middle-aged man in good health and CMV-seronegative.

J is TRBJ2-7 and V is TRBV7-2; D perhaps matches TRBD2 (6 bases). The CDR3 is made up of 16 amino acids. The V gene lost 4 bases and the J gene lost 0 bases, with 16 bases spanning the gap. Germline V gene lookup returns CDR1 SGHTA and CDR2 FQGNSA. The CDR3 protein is CASSYAGPPRSYEQYF. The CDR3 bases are TGTGCCAGCAGCTACGCGGGGCCGCCTCGCTCCTACGAGCAGTACTTC.

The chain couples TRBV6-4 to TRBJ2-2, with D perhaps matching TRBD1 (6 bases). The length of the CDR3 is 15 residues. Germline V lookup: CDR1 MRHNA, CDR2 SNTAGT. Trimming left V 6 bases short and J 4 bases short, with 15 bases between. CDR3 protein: CASRAQGLGTGELFF. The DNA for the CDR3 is TGTGCCAGCAGAGCACAGGGCCTGGGCACCGGGGAGCTGTTTTTT.

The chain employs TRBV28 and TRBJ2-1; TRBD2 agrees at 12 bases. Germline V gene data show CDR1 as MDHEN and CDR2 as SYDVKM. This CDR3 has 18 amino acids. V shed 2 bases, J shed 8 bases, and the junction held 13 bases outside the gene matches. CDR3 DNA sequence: TGTGCCAGCAGTTTAATCATCTATCGACTAGCGGGAGTTCATGAGCAGTTCTTC. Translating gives CASSLIIYRLAGVHEQFF.

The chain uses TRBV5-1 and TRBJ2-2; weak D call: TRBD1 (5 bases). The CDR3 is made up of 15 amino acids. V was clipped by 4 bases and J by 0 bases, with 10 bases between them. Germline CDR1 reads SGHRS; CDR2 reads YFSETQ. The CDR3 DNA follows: TGCGCCAGCAGCCTTGGACATGCGAACACCGGGGAGCTGTTTTTT. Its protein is CASSLGHANTGELFF.

The DNA of the CDR3 is TGTGCCAGTAGTATAAAAGGACAGGGTAGCTACACCTTC. Translation: CASSIKGQGSYTF. The chain carries TRBV19 and TRBJ1-2, with 8 bases that match TRBD1. Trimming cost V 2 bases and J 9 bases; bases outside gene matches: 5. CDR1 LNHDA and CDR2 SQIVND come from the germline V gene (reference sequence). This CDR3 is 13 amino acids long.

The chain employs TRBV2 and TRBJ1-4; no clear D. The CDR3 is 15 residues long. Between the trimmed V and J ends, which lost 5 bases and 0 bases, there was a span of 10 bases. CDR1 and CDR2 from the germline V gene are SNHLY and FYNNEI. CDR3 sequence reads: CASSNTLATNEKLFF. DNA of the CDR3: TGTGCCAGCAGTAATACTCTTGCAACTAATGAAAAACTGTTTTTT.

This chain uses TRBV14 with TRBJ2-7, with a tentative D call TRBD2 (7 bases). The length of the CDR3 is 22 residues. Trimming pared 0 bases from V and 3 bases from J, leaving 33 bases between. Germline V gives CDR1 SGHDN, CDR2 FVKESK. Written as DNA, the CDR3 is TGTGCCAGCAGCCAAGATCATGGTCGGGGACGGGGGGCCTTGTATTACCTCTACGAGCAGTACTTC. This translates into CASSQDHGRGRGALYYLYEQYF. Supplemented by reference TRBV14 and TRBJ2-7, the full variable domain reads EAGVTQFPSHSVIEKGQTVTLRCDPISGHDNLYWYRRVMGKEIKFLLHFVKESKQDESGMPNNRFLAERTGGTYSTLKVQPAELEDSGVYFCASSQDHGRGRGALYYLYEQYFGPGTRLTVT.

CDR3 coding DNA: TGTGCCTGGAGCCCTGGAGGGAATGAAAAACTGTTTTTT. This codes for CAWSPGGNEKLFF. The V call is TRBV30, the J call TRBJ1-4; no clear D. The CDR3 sequence is 13 residues long. CDR1 and CDR2 from the germline V gene are GTSNPN and SVGIG (reference sequence). V dropped 3 bases and J dropped 5 bases, with 10 bases sitting between them.

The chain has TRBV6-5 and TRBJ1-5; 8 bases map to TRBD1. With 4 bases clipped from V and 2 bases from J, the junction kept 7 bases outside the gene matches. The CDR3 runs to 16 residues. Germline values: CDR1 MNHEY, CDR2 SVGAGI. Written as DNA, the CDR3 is TGTGCCAGCAGTTCCCGGACAGGGCATCGCAATCAGCCCCAGCATTTT. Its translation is CASSSRTGHRNQPQHF.

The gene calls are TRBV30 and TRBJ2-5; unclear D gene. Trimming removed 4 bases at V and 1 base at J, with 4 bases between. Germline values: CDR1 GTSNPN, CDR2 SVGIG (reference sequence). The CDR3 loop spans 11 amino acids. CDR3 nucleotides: TGTGCCTGGAATCTCCAAGAGACCCAGTACTTC. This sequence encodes CAWNLQETQYF.

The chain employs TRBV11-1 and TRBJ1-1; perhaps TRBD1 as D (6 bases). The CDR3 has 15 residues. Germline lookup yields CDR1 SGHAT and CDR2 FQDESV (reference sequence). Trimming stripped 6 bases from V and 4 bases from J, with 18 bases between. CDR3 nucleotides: TGTGCCAGCAGACCCAGCCGGACAGCCCCCACTGAAGCTTTCTTT. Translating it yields CASRPSRTAPTEAFF.

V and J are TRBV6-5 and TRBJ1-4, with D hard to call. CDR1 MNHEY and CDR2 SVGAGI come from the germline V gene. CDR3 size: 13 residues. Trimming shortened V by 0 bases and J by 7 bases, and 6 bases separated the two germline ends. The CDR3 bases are TGTGCCAGCAGTTACTCGGGAGGTGAAAAACTGTTTTTT. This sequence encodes CASSYSGGEKLFF.

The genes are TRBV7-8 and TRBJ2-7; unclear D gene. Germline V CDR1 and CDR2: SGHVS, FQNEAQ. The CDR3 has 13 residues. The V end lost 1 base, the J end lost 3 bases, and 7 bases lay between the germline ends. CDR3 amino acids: CASSLVRGYEQYF. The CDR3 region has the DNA TGTGCCAGCAGCTTAGTTCGAGGCTACGAGCAGTACTTC.

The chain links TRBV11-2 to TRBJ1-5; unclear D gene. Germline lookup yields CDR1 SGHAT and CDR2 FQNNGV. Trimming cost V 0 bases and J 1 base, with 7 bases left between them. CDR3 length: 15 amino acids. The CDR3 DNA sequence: TGTGCCAGCAGCTTAGATTACAGAAGCAATCAGCCCCAGCATTTT. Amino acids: CASSLDYRSNQPQHF.

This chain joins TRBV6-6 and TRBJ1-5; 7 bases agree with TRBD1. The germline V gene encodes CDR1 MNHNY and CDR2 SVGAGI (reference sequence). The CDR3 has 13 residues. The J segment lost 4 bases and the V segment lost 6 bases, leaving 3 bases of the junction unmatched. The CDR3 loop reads CASREQGNQPQHF. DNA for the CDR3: TGTGCCAGCAGGGAACAGGGGAATCAGCCCCAGCATTTT.

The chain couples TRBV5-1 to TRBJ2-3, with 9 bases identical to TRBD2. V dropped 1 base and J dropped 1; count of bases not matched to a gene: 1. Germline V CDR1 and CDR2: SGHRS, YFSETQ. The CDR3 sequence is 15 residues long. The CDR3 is CASSLLAGGTDTQYF. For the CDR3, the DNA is TGCGCCAGCAGCTTGTTAGCGGGGGGCACAGATACGCAGTATTTT.

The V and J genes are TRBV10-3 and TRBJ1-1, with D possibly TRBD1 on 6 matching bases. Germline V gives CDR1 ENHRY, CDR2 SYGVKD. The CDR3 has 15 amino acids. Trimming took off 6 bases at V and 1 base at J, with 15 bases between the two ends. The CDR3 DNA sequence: TGTGCCATCAGAAAGACAGGAATTCAGAACACTGAAGCTTTCTTT. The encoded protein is CAIRKTGIQNTEAFF.

The CDR3 DNA reads TGTGCCAGCGGAACTAGCGGGAGCGCGGATACGCAGTATTTT. The encoded protein is CASGTSGSADTQYF. The J gene is TRBJ2-3, the V gene TRBV9; 11 nucleotides align to TRBD2. This CDR3 comprises 14 residues. V was pared by 7 bases and J by 6 bases, with 7 bases of the junction left unmatched. The germline V gene has CDR1 SGDLS and CDR2 YYNGEE.

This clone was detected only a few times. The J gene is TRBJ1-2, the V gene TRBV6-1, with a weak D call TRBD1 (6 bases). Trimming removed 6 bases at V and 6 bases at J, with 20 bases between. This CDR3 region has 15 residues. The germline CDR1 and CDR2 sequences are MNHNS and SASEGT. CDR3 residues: CASSTRVGTPHGYTF. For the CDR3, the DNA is TGTGCCAGCAGCACCAGAGTTGGGACACCCCATGGCTACACCTTC.

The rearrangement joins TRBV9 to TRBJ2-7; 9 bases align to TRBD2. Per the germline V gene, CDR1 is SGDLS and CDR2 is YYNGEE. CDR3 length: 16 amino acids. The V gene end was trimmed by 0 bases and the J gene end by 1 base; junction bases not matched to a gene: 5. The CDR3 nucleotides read TGTGCCAGCAGCGTAGGGGAGGGACTAGCTTCCTACGAGCAGTACTTC. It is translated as CASSVGEGLASYEQYF.